The rows below give T cell receptor beta chains drawn from one sample of a study of T cells in tumors after PD-1 blockade. Profiling relied on immunoSEQ multiplex PCR, and the TCRdb table lists in-frame clones only, not all of them. The sample carries some 4,000 clones, roughly 67% recorded once. Sequences were derived from tumor tissue, sampled before anti-PD-1 treatment. The origin of the receptors is a human donor with basal cell carcinoma. Both conserved end residues are part of each CDR3. Fields, in order: V gene, J gene, clone size, D gene, CDR3 DNA, CDR3 protein. A D gene is named only where the DNA matches it firmly. Clone sizes are given selectively: once, few, many, or a class where the clone is expanded.

>TRBV25-1|TRBJ2-7|NA|NA
TGTGCCAGCACTAAGGGATCGCTCCACGAGCAGTACTTC
CASTKGSLHEQYF
>TRBV6-5|TRBJ2-3|NA|NA
TGTGCCAGCACTCTTTGGAGGGGAGATACGCAGTATTTT
CASTLWRGDTQYF
>TRBV28|TRBJ2-7|NA|NA
TGTGCCAGCAGTTTTGCAGGGGTGCAGTACTTC
CASSFAGVQYF
>TRBV15|TRBJ2-1|NA|NA
TGTGCCACCAGCAGAGAAGGCAGGCTAGCATTCGATGAGCAGTTCTTC
CATSREGRLAFDEQFF
>TRBV4-3|TRBJ2-1|NA|TRBD2
TGCGCCAGCAGCCAAGAGTACGGGGGGGCGGGTGAGCAGTTCTTC
CASSQEYGGAGEQFF
>TRBV3-1/TRBV3-2|TRBJ1-1|NA|NA
TGTGCCAGCAGAGATACTAGCGGTGCCGGCACTGAAGCTTTCTTT
CASRDTSGAGTEAFF
>TRBV3-1/TRBV3-2|TRBJ2-3|large|NA
TGTGCCAGCAGCCAAGATCTCCTAGCGCCAAGCACAGATACGCAGTATTTT
CASSQDLLAPSTDTQYF
>TRBV6-2/TRBV6-3|TRBJ1-4|once|TRBD1
TGTGCCAGCAGTCCCCGGGACAGGGCGAACGTTTATGAAAAACTGTTTTTT
CASSPRDRANVYEKLFF
>TRBV10-2|TRBJ2-7|NA|TRBD1
TGCGCCATCAACAGGGGTCCCTCCTACGAGCAGTACTTC
CAINRGPSYEQYF
>TRBV11-3|TRBJ2-1|NA|NA
TGTGCCAGCAGCCCCAGACTAGGACTTGAACAGTTCTTC
CASSPRLGLEQFF
>TRBV19|TRBJ1-6|once|NA
TGTGCCGGTAGTATATCGGCAGGGGAGTCACCCCTCCACTTT
CAGSISAGESPLHF
>TRBV30|TRBJ2-7|NA|TRBD2
TGTGCCTGGAGTGTGGGTAGCGGGAGACCGCAGTACTTC
CAWSVGSGRPQYF
>TRBV7-2|TRBJ2-7|NA|NA
TGTGCCAGCAGCCCCCTGACCGGATCTTCCTTCTACGAGCAGTACTTC
CASSPLTGSSFYEQYF
>TRBV6-2/TRBV6-3|TRBJ2-7|NA|NA
TGTGCCAGCAGTTACTCGATGCGGAGCTCCTACGAGCAGTACTTC
CASSYSMRSSYEQYF
>TRBV28|TRBJ2-5|NA|NA
TGTGCCAGCAGGACTAGGGGAAGCACCCAGTACTTC
CASRTRGSTQYF
>TRBV6-2/TRBV6-3|TRBJ1-2|few|NA
TGTGCCAGCAGTTACGACGGATTCTATGGCTACACCTTC
CASSYDGFYGYTF
>TRBV29-1|TRBJ2-5|NA|NA
TGCAGCGTTACCATGAGCACAGGCCTACGAAATCCTTACCAAGAGACCCAGTACTTC
CSVTMSTGLRNPYQETQYF
>TRBV3-1/TRBV3-2|TRBJ2-2|NA|NA
TGTGCCAGCAGCCAGCCAGGGGCGGGCCCCGGGGAGCTGTTTTTT
CASSQPGAGPGELFF
>TRBV6-6|TRBJ1-2|NA|TRBD1
TGTGCCAGCAGACTTAACAGGGGTACCTATGGCTACACCTTC
CASRLNRGTYGYTF
>TRBV25-1|TRBJ2-7|NA|TRBD1
TGTGCCAGCAGGGGACAGGGCCTTTACTCCTACGAGCAGTACTTC
CASRGQGLYSYEQYF
>TRBV7-9|TRBJ2-3|few|TRBD1
TGTGCCAGCAGCCACCCCCCCGGGACAGGGGGCACAGATACGCAGTATTTT
CASSHPPGTGGTDTQYF
>TRBV4-3|TRBJ1-1|NA|TRBD1
TGCGCCAGCAGCCTATTCACAGGGGGAGGCACTGAAGCTTTCTTT
CASSLFTGGGTEAFF
>TRBV2|TRBJ1-2|hyperexpanded|NA
TGTGCCAGCAGTGAGTTTAGCCAGGCCGAGTATGGCTACACCTTC
CASSEFSQAEYGYTF